This T cell receptor (beta chain) originates from a study of identical twins. General study points: There was an excess of low generation probability in the out-of-frame alpha sequences that twins shared. Conclusions relied on cross-sectional statistical analysis, not following the same donors.

Trimming pared 0 bases from V and 3 bases from J, leaving 14 bases between. CDR1 MNHEY and CDR2 SMNVEV come from the germline V gene (reference sequence). There are 16 residues in the CDR3. Healthy Caucasian donors formed the entire cohort. TCRdb analysed the 5' RACE reads with MiXCR anew, one entry per CDR3 protein. The sample lists 100,000 to 110,000 distinct CDR3 sequences, about 5.6% occurring once. In its sample, this clonotype was seen many times. The antigen is unknown. This TCR came from a woman aged 50 to 60 in good health. The V gene is TRBV27, the J gene TRBJ1-1, with D unclear. The sequencing sample was made of memory T cells sorted from blood. The CDR3 nucleotides are TGTGCCAGCAGTTTATCCCCAGGATGGAGTGACACTGAAGCTTTCTTT. It specifies CASSLSPGWSDTEAFF.